This T cell receptor (beta chain) is from a study of response to subunit inactivated influenza vaccine. Findings of the study overall: Seasonal influenza vaccination, on each occasion, was suggested by the authors to recruit few new T cells.

Turning to this clonotype: Its matching antigen is unknown.

The CDR3 contains 14 residues. The germline V gene encodes CDR1 SGHRS and CDR2 YFSETQ. V was clipped by 4 bases and J by 1 base, with 11 bases between them. TCRdb reanalysed the RT-PCR reads using MiXCR and keeps one entry per CDR3 protein. The sample has about 800,000 distinct CDR3 sequences; approximately 22% are singletons. Sequencing was performed on PBMCs from blood, taken more than 4 days after vaccination. This clonotype was obtained from a man over 45 who received an inactivated influenza vaccine. The chain employs TRBV5-1 and TRBJ2-5, with D tentatively TRBD1 (7 bases). This CDR3 is CASSGGTAQETQYF. For the CDR3, the DNA is TGCGCCAGCAGCGGCGGGACAGCCCAAGAGACCCAGTACTTC.